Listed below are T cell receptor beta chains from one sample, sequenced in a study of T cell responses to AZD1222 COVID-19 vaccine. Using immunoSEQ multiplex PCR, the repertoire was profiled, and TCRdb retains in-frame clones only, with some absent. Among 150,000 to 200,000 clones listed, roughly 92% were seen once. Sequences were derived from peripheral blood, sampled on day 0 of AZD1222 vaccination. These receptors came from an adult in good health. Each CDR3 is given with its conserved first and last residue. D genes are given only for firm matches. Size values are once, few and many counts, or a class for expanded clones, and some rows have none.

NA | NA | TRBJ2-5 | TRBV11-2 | TGTGCCAGCAGCTTAGCGGCGTACGGGACCCAGTACTTC | CASSLAAYGTQYF
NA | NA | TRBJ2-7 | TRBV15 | TGTGCCACCAGCAGAGGAACTCCCGGGTCAAGGGGGTACGAGCAGTACTTC | CATSRGTPGSRGYEQYF
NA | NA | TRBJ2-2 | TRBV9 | TGTGCCAGCAGCCCATACAACCTCCCCGGGGAGCTGTTTTTT | CASSPYNLPGELFF
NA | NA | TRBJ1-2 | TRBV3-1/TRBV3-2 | TGTGCCAGCAGCCAAGCGGAGTGGGGCTACACCTTC | CASSQAEWGYTF
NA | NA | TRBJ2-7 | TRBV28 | TGTGCCAGTTGTAGCGGTCAATCCTACGAGCAGTACTTC | CASCSGQSYEQYF
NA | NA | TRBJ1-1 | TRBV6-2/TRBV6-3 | TGTGCCAGCAGTGACCGCACGAACACTGAAGCTTTCTTT | CASSDRTNTEAFF
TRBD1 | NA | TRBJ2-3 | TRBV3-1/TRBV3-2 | TGTGCCAGCACCAGGGGGATCGCGGATACGCAGTATTTT | CASTRGIADTQYF
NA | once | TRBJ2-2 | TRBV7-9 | TGTGCCAGCAGCTTCCTGACTAGTGGAACCGGGGAGCTGTTTTTT | CASSFLTSGTGELFF
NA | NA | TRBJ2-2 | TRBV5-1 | TGCGCCAGCAGCCAGGACTGGACCTCAGGGGAGCTGTTTTTT | CASSQDWTSGELFF
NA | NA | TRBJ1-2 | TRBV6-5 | TGTGCCAGCAGTTACTCGGTAACAGCTCTCTATGGCTACACCTTC | CASSYSVTALYGYTF
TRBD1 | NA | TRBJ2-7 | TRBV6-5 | TGTGCCAGCAGTTACCTGGCAGGGGGCATGTACGAGCAGTACTTC | CASSYLAGGMYEQYF
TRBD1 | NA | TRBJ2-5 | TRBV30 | TGTGCCTGGGATAGGACAGGGGGGAGAGAGACCCAGTACTTC | CAWDRTGGRETQYF
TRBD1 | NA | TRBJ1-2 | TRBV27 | TGTGCCAGCAGTTCGCGGACAGGTCTCCCACTTAACTATGGCTACACCTTC | CASSSRTGLPLNYGYTF
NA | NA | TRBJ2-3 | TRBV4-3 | TGCGCCAGCAGCCAGACCCCTCGTGCGAGCACAGATACGCAGTATTTT | CASSQTPRASTDTQYF
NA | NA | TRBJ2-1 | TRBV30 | TGTGCCTGGAGGGGCCTAAGGCGGTACAATGAGCAGTTCTTC | CAWRGLRRYNEQFF
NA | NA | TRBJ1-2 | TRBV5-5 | TGTGCCAGCAGCCCGGCGGGGGGGGCAAGGTGGTACTATGGCTACACCTTC | CASSPAGGARWYYGYTF
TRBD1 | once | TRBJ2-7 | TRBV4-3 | TGCGCCAGCAGCCAAGACCCAGGACAGGGCTACGAGCAGTACTTC | CASSQDPGQGYEQYF
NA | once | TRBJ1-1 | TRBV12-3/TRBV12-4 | TGTGCCAGCAGTGTGGTAGCTGAAGCTTTCTTT | CASSVVAEAFF